The table lists the clone carrying this T cell receptor beta chain with a count of one. This sample was taken from a study of control samples from healthy donors and cancer patients. The assay was immunoSEQ multiplex PCR, and TCRdb's table has in-frame clones only and misses some. The sample consists of about 75,000 clones, more than 75% of them appearing once. The V gene lost 3 bases and the J gene lost 6 bases, with 18 bases spanning the gap. The CDR3 runs 15 residues. Germline CDR1 SQVTM, CDR2 ANQGSEA. Sequencing used blood. This TCR derives from a man aged 45-65 years in good health. This chain joins TRBV29-1 and TRBJ2-1, with D maybe TRBD2 (6 bases). CDR3 DNA: TGCAGCGTTGACATGGCGGGGCTGTTGTTCAATGAGCAGTTCTTC. Its translation: CSVDMAGLLFNEQFF.